This TCR beta chain comes out of a study of OX40 agonist ivuxolimab in advanced cancers. At the level of the study: Hepatocellular carcinoma, melanoma, renal cell or head and neck cancer occurred in dose-escalation patients. Of the patients, three showed partial responses, one with hepatocellular carcinoma and two with cutaneous melanoma.

This clone has just one count. Here immunoSEQ multiplex PCR was the method, and the copy in TCRdb shows in-frame clones only, minus some. The repertoire consists of over 55,000 clones, with around 90% occurring once and the leading ten covering 8.5% to 14%. The clonotype originates from an adult with an advanced solid tumor such as melanoma, head and neck, liver or kidney cancer. Sequenced here: CD4+ or CD8+ T cells sorted from blood, sampled in a trial of the OX40 agonist ivuxolimab.

CDR3 sequence reads: CASSESQGHLNYGYTF. CDR3 DNA sequence: TGCGCCAGCAGTGAGTCCCAGGGACATCTTAACTATGGCTACACCTTC. The V call is TRBV10-2, the J call TRBJ1-2; weak D call: TRBD1 (6 bases). V was shortened by 0 bases and J by 1 base, with 12 bases between the two germline ends. The V gene's germline CDR1 is WSHSY and CDR2 SAAADI. The CDR3 extends over 16 amino acids.